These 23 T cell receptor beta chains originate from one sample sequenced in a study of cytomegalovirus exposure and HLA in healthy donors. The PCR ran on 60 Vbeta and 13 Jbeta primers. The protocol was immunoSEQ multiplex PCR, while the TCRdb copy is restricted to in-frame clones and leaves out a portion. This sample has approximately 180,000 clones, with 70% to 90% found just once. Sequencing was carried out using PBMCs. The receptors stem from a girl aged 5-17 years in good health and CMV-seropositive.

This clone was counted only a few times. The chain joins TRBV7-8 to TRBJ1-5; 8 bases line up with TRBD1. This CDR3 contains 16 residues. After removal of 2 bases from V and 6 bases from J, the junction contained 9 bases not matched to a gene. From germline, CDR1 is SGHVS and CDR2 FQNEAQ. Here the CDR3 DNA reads TGTGCCAGCAGCTTACCCCGGACAGGGAAGGTTCAGCCCCAGCATTTT. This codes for CASSLPRTGKVQPQHF.

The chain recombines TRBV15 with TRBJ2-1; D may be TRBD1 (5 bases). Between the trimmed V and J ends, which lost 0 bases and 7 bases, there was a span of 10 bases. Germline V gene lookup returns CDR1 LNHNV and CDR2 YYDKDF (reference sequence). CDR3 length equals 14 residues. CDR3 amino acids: CATSRERGWNEQFF. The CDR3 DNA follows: TGTGCCACCAGCAGAGAAAGGGGCTGGAATGAGCAGTTCTTC. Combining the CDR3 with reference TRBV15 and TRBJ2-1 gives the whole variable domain DAMVIQNPRYQVTQFGKPVTLSCSQTLNHNVMYWYQQKSSQAPKLLFHYYDKDFNNEADTPDNFQSRRPNTSFCFLDIRSPGLGDTAMYLCATSRERGWNEQFFGPGTRLTVL.

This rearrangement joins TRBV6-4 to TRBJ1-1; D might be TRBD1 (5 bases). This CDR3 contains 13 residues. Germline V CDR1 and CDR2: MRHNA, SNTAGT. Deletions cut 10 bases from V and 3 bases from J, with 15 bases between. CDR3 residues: CATRGGKHTEAFF. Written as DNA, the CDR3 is TGTGCCACCCGGGGGGGAAAACACACTGAAGCTTTCTTT.

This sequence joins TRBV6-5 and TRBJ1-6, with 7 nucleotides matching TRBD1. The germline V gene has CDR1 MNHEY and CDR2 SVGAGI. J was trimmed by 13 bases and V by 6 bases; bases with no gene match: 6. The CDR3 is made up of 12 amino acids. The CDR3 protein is CASRGTTGPLHF. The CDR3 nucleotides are TGTGCCAGCAGGGGGACGACAGGGCCCCTCCACTTT.

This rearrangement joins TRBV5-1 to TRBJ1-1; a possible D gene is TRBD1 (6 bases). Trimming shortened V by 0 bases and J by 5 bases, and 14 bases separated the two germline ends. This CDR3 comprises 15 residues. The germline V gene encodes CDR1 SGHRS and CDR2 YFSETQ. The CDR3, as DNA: TGCGCCAGCAGCTTGGAAGGGGGGGAGTTGACTGAAGCTTTCTTT. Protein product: CASSLEGGELTEAFF. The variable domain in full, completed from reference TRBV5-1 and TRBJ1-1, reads KAGVTQTPRYLIKTRGQQVTLSCSPISGHRSVSWYQQTPGQGLQFLFEYFSETQRNKGNFPGRFSGRQFSNSRSEMNVSTLELGDSALYLCASSLEGGELTEAFFGQGTRLTVV.

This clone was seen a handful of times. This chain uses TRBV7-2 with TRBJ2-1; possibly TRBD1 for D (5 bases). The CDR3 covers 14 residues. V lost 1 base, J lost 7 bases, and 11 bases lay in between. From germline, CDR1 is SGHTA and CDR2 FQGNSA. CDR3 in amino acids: CASSLDRGHNEQFF. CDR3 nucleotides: TGTGCCAGCAGCTTAGATAGGGGCCATAATGAGCAGTTCTTC.

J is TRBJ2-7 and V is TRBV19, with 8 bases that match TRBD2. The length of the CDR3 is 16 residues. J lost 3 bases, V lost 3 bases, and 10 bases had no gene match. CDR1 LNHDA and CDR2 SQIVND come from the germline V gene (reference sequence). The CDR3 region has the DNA TGTGCCAGTAGTATCTCAGCGGGGGAGACTCTCTACGAGCAGTACTTC. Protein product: CASSISAGETLYEQYF.

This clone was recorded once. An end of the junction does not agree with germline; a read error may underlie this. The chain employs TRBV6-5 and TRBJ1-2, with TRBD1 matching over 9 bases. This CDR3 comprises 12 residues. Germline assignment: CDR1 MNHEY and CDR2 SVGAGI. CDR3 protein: CASSERSRDREF. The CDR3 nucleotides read TGTGCCAGCAGTGAAAGATCCCGGGACAGGGAATTC.

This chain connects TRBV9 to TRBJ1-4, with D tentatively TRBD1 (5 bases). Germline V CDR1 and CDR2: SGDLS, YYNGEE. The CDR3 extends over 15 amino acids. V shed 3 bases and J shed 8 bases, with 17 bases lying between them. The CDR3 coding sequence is TGTGCCAGCAGCGCCGAAGGAGGGGCAGGGGAAAAACTGTTTTTT. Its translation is CASSAEGGAGEKLFF.

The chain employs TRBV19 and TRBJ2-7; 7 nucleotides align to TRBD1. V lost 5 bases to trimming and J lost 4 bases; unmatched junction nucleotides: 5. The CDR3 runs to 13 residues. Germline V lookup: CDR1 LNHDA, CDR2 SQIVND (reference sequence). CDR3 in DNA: TGTGCCAGTAGTGCCGGGACAGATTACGAGCAGTACTTC. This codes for CASSAGTDYEQYF.

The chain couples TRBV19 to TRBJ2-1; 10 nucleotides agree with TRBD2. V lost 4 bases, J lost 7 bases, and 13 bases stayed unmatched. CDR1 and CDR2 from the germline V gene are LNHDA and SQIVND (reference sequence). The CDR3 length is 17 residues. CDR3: CASSTVPLAGASNEQFF. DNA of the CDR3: TGTGCCAGTAGTACCGTTCCTCTAGCGGGGGCCAGTAATGAGCAGTTCTTC. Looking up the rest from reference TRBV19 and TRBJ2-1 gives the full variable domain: DGGITQSPKYLFRKEGQNVTLSCEQNLNHDAMYWYRQDPGQGLRLIYYSQIVNDFQKGDIAEGYSVSREKKESFPLTVTSAQKNPTAFYLCASSTVPLAGASNEQFFGPGTRLTVL.

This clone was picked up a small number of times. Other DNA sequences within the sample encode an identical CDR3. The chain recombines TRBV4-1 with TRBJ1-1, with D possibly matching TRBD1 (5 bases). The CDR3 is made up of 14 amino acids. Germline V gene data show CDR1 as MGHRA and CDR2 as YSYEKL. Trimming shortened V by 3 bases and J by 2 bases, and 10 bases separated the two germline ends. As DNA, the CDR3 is TGCGCCAGCAGCCAGGTGACAGCAAACACTGAAGCTTTCTTT. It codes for CASSQVTANTEAFF.

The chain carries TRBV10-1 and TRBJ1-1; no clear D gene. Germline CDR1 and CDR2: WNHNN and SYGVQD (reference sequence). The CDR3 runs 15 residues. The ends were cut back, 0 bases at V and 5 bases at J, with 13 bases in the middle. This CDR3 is CASSESSGGRTEAFF. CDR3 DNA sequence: TGCGCCAGCAGTGAGTCGAGTGGAGGGCGGACTGAAGCTTTCTTT.

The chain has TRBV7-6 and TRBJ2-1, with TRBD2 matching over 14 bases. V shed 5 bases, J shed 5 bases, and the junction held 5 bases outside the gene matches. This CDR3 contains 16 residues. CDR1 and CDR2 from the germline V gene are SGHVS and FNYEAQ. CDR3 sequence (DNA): TGTGCCAGCAGCCGGACTAGCGGGGGGATTCACAATGAGCAGTTCTTC. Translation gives CASSRTSGGIHNEQFF.

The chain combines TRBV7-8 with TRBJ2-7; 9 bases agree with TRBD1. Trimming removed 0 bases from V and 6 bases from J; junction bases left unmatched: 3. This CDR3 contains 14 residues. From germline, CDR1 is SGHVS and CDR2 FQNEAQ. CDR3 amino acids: CASSLAGQGIEQYF. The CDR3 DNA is TGTGCCAGCAGCTTAGCCGGACAGGGGATCGAGCAGTACTTC.

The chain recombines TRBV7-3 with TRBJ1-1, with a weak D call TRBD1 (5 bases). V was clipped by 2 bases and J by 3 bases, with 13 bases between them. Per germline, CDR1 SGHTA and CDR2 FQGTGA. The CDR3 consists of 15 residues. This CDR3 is CASSLLSRVDTEAFF. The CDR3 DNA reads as TGTGCCAGCAGCTTACTTTCCAGGGTGGACACTGAAGCTTTCTTT. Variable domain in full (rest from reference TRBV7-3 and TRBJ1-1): GAGVSQTPSNKVTEKGKYVELRCDPISGHTALYWYRQSLGQGPEFLIYFQGTGAADDSGLPNDRFFAVRPEGSVSTLKIQRTERGDSAVYLCASSLLSRVDTEAFFGQGTRLTVV.

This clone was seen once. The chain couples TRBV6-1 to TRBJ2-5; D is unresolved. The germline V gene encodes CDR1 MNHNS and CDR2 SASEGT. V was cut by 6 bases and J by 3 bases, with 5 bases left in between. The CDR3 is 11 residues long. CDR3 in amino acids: CASRIEETQYF. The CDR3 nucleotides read TGTGCCAGCAGGATAGAAGAGACCCAGTACTTC.

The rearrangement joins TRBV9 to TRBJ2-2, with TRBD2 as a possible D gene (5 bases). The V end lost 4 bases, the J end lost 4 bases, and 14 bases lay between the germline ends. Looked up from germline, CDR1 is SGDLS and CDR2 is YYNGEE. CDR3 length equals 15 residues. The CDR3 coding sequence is TGTGCCAGCAGCTCCACGGAGGTATCCACCGGGGAGCTGTTTTTT. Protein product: CASSSTEVSTGELFF.

DNA of the CDR3: TGTGCCAGCAGCCAAACCGGGGACAGGGGAATAGGTCAGCCCCAGCATTTT. Protein product: CASSQTGDRGIGQPQHF. The chain recombines TRBV16 with TRBJ1-5; 10 nucleotides align to TRBD1. This CDR3 contains 17 residues. Germline CDR1 KGHSY, CDR2 FQNENV. With V trimmed by 2 bases and J by 6 bases, 10 bases remained unmatched. Combining the CDR3 with reference TRBV16 and TRBJ1-5 gives the whole variable domain GEEVAQTPKHLVRGEGQKAKLYCAPIKGHSYVFWYQQVLKNEFKFLISFQNENVFDETGMPKERFSAKCLPNSPCSLEIQATKLEDSAVYFCASSQTGDRGIGQPQHFGDGTRLSIL.

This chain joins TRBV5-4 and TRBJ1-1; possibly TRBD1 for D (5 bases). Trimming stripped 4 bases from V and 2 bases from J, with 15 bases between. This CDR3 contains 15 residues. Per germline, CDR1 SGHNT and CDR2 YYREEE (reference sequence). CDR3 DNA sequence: TGTGCCAGCAGCGGAAGTCAGGGCAAAAACACTGAAGCTTTCTTT. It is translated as CASSGSQGKNTEAFF.

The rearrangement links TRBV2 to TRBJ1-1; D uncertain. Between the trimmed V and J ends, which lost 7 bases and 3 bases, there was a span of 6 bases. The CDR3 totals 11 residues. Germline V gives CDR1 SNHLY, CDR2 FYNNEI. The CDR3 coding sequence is TGTGCCAGCACCCGGGACACTGAAGCTTTCTTT. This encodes CASTRDTEAFF.

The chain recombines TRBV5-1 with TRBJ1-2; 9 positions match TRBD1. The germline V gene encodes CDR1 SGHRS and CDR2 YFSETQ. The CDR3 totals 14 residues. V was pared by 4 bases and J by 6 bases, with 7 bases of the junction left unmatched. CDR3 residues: CASSPGQGSDGYTF. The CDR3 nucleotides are TGCGCCAGCAGCCCGGGACAGGGTAGTGATGGCTACACCTTC.

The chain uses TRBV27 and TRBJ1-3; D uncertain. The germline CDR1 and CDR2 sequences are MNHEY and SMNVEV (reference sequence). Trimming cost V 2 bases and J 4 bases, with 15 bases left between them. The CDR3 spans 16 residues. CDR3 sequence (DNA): TGTGCCAGCAGTTTACGACCCCCACCGGGGGGAAACACCATATATTTT. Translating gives CASSLRPPPGGNTIYF.